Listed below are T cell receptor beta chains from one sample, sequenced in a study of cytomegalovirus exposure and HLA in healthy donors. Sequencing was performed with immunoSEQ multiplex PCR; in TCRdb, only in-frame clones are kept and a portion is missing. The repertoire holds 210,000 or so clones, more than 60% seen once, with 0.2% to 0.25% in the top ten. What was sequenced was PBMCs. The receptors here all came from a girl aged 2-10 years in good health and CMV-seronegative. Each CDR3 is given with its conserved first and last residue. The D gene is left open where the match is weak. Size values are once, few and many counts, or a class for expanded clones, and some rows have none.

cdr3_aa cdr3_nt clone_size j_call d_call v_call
CASSSPFKTGKVDSPLHF TGTGCCAGTAGTTCCCCTTTCAAGACAGGGAAAGTTGACTCACCCCTCCACTTT . TRBJ1-6 TRBD1 TRBV19
CASSQEAPGQGSSYEQYF TGCGCCAGCAGCCAAGAAGCGCCGGGACAGGGAAGCTCCTACGAGCAGTACTTC . TRBJ2-7 TRBD1 TRBV4-1
CASSPALGGEQYF TGTGCCAGCTCGCCAGCGCTAGGGGGCGAGCAGTACTTC . TRBJ2-7 . TRBV18
CASSQTYGTNSYEQYF TGTGCCAGCAGCCAAACTTACGGGACTAACTCCTACGAGCAGTACTTC . TRBJ2-7 TRBD2 TRBV4-2
CASSQDPGRTAYNEQFF TGTGCCAGCAGCCAAGATCCCGGGAGGACTGCCTACAATGAGCAGTTCTTC once TRBJ2-1 TRBD2 TRBV4-2
CSVLGTVNSASYEQYF TGCAGCGTTCTTGGGACAGTGAATTCCGCCTCCTACGAGCAGTACTTC once TRBJ2-7 TRBD1 TRBV29-1
CASFGLPSTDTQYF TGTGCCAGCTTTGGACTTCCCAGCACAGATACGCAGTATTTT . TRBJ2-3 . TRBV2
CASSTIGQGTDTQYF TGCGCCAGCAGTACTATAGGGCAGGGAACAGATACGCAGTATTTT . TRBJ2-3 . TRBV5-1
CATSNPGTSKEVGELFF TGTGCCACCAGCAATCCCGGGACTAGTAAGGAGGTCGGGGAGCTGTTTTTT . TRBJ2-2 TRBD2 TRBV15
CASRIQGAGQPQHF TGTGCCAGTAGGATACAGGGGGCAGGCCAGCCCCAGCATTTT . TRBJ1-5 TRBD1 TRBV19
CASSLSQYGETQYF TGTGCCAGCAGCTTATCACAGTACGGCGAGACCCAGTACTTC . TRBJ2-5 . TRBV7-9
CASSFGSSAYEQYF TGTGCCAGCAGTTTTGGGAGTTCCGCCTACGAGCAGTACTTC . TRBJ2-7 . TRBV27
CAGRDNDRGTGELFF TGTGCCGGACGCGATAACGACAGGGGCACCGGGGAGCTGTTTTTT . TRBJ2-2 TRBD1 TRBV2
CASRPSSTGGGYTF TGTGCCAGCCGACCATCCTCCACAGGGGGTGGCTACACCTTC . TRBJ1-2 TRBD1 TRBV6-5
CASTSGRDRSIYGYTF TGTGCCAGCACCTCAGGACGGGACAGGTCCATCTATGGCTACACCTTC . TRBJ1-2 TRBD1 TRBV7-9
CAWSTNIAGGLEQFF TGTGCCTGGAGTACAAACATAGCGGGAGGGCTTGAGCAGTTCTTC . TRBJ2-1 TRBD2 TRBV30
CASSLSGRDRGELFF TGTGCCAGCAGTTTATCGGGCAGGGATCGCGGGGAGCTGTTTTTT . TRBJ2-2 . TRBV27
CASSVWRSGETQYF TGTGCCAGCAGCGTATGGAGATCCGGGGAGACCCAGTACTTC . TRBJ2-5 . TRBV13
CASHSNEARDTGNEQFF TGTGCCAGTCACTCAAACGAGGCGCGGGATACGGGCAATGAGCAGTTCTTC once TRBJ2-1 . TRBV19
CSAGPLIRGGF TGCAGTGCTGGACCCCTTATCCGGGGGGGATTC . TRBJ1-2 . TRBV20-1
CASSYGYEQYF TGTGCCAGCAGCTACGGCTACGAGCAGTACTTC once TRBJ2-7 . TRBV5-6
CASSIIRGTYNEQFF TGTGCCAGTAGTATTATAAGGGGGACCTACAATGAGCAGTTCTTC . TRBJ2-1 . TRBV19
CASSKGRQGHGYTF TGTGCCAGCAGCAAAGGGCGACAGGGGCATGGCTACACCTTC . TRBJ1-2 . TRBV21-1
CATRSPYNEQFF TGTGCCACTCGGTCGCCCTACAATGAGCAGTTCTTC . TRBJ2-1 . TRBV6-5
CASRTSGNYGYTF TGCGCCAGCAGGACTTCGGGTAACTATGGCTACACCTTC few TRBJ1-2 . TRBV5-1
CASSEPIRGDTEAFF TGCGCCAGCAGTGAGCCAATACGGGGGGACACTGAAGCTTTCTTT . TRBJ1-1 . TRBV10-2
CASSETTYNTQYF TGTGCCAGCAGTGAAACAACGTATAATACGCAGTATTTT few TRBJ2-3 . TRBV2
CASSVGGTAQETQYF TGTGCCAGCAGCGTAGGGGGGACTGCGCAAGAGACCCAGTACTTC . TRBJ2-5 . TRBV9